This TCR beta chain is from a study of T cell repertoires in cytomegalovirus infection. The ends lost 2 bases at V and 5 bases at J; junction bases unmatched: 3. The CDR3 consists of 16 residues. The germline V gene encodes CDR1 ENHRY and CDR2 SYGVKD. A single record per CDR3 protein comes from TCRdb applying MiXCR to the reads. The sample records about 250,000 distinct CDR3 sequences, 17% being singletons. The TCR was taken from a human donor in good health (CMV status not recorded). Some clones in this sample may be carry-over from other donors' samples. Sequencing was performed on CD8+ T cells from PBMCs. V usage is TRBV10-3 and J usage is TRBJ2-1; 13 bases match TRBD2. The CDR3 coding sequence is TGTGCCATCAGTGAGACGGGACTAGCGGGAAACAATGAGCAGTTCTTC. This gives the protein CAISETGLAGNNEQFF.